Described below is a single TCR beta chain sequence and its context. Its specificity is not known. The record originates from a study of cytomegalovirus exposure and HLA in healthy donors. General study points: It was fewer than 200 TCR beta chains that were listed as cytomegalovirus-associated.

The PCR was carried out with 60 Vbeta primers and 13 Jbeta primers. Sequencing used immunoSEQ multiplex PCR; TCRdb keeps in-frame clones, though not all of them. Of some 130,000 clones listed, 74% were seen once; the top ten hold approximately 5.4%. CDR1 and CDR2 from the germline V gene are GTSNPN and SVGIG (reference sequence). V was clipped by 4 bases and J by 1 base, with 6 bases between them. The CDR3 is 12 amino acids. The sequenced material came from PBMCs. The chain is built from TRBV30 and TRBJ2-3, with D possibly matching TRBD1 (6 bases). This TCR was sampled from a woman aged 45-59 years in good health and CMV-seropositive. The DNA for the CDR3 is TGTGCCTGGAACAGGGGCACAGATACGCAGTATTTT. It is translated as CAWNRGTDTQYF.